The rows below give T cell receptor beta chains drawn from one sample of a study of cytomegalovirus exposure and HLA in healthy donors. Method: immunoSEQ multiplex PCR; TCRdb's copy keeps in-frame clones and lacks some. The data hold 100,000 to 150,000 clones, with about 81% observed a single time. The sample consisted of PBMCs. Receptors originate from a woman in her 30s in good health and CMV-seronegative. Each CDR3 is given with its conserved first and last residue. A D gene is named only where the DNA matches it firmly. Clone size is not always given. Where it is, it says once, few, many or a class for expanded clones.

size: NA
J: TRBJ2-7
V: TRBV6-1
D: NA
DNA: TGTGCCAGCAGTGAAGCGCAACGCGAGGTCTCCTACGAGCAGTACTTC
CDR3: CASSEAQREVSYEQYF

size: NA
J: TRBJ1-5
V: TRBV7-9
D: TRBD1
DNA: TGTGCCAGCAGCTTAGAAGGACAGGAACCCCAGCATTTT
CDR3: CASSLEGQEPQHF

size: NA
J: TRBJ1-4
V: TRBV7-9
D: TRBD1
DNA: TGTGCCAGCAGCTTATCTCAGGGGGCCGATGAAAAACTGTTTTTT
CDR3: CASSLSQGADEKLFF

size: NA
J: TRBJ2-2
V: TRBV5-1
D: TRBD1
DNA: TGCGCCAGCACCCCCTTGGGACAGGAGGTCAACGGGGAGCTGTTTTTT
CDR3: CASTPLGQEVNGELFF

size: NA
J: TRBJ2-2
V: TRBV6-1
D: TRBD1
DNA: TGTGCCAGCAGTGAGAACCGGCCAGGAGGACAGGGGAACACCGGGGAGCTGTTTTTT
CDR3: CASSENRPGGQGNTGELFF

size: NA
J: TRBJ2-1
V: TRBV7-9
D: TRBD2
DNA: TGTGCCAGCAGCCCCTACCTGGAAGCGGGGGGTAGGTCTGGGCAGTTCTTC
CDR3: CASSPYLEAGGRSGQFF

size: NA
J: TRBJ2-3
V: TRBV7-7
D: TRBD1
DNA: TGTGCTAGCAGCTTAAGGGGGCAGACAGATACGCAGTATTTT
CDR3: CASSLRGQTDTQYF

size: NA
J: TRBJ1-3
V: TRBV2
D: TRBD1
DNA: TGTGCCAGCAGTGAACAGGGGGGCTCTGGAAACACCATATATTTT
CDR3: CASSEQGGSGNTIYF

size: NA
J: TRBJ2-5
V: TRBV5-1
D: TRBD2
DNA: TGCGCCAGCAGCTTTCCCAAGCGGGAGGACGAGACCCAGTACTTC
CDR3: CASSFPKREDETQYF

size: NA
J: TRBJ2-5
V: TRBV7-9
D: NA
DNA: TGTGCCAGCAGCTTAGATGCCCCCCAGGCGGGGTACTTC
CDR3: CASSLDAPQAGYF

size: NA
J: TRBJ2-1
V: TRBV19
D: NA
DNA: TGTGCCAGTAGTATAGGTCCCCAGGGGGGTTATGGGTACAATGAGCAGTTCTTC
CDR3: CASSIGPQGGYGYNEQFF

size: NA
J: TRBJ2-1
V: TRBV5-4
D: TRBD2
DNA: TGTGCCAGCAGCCTAAGACTAGCGGGGTACAATGAGCAGTTCTTC
CDR3: CASSLRLAGYNEQFF

size: NA
J: TRBJ2-3
V: TRBV6-5
D: NA
DNA: TGTGCCAGCAGTGACACCCCTTCTTCAGATACGCAGTATTTT
CDR3: CASSDTPSSDTQYF

size: NA
J: TRBJ2-3
V: TRBV11-3
D: NA
DNA: TGTGCCAGCAGCTTAAACAGGGGCACAGATACGCAGTATTTT
CDR3: CASSLNRGTDTQYF

size: NA
J: TRBJ2-7
V: TRBV6-6
D: TRBD1
DNA: TGTGCCAGCAATGGACAGGCCTACGAGCAGTACTTC
CDR3: CASNGQAYEQYF

size: few
J: TRBJ2-3
V: TRBV2
D: NA
DNA: TGTGCCAGCAGTTCCTACTCGGGGGATACGCAGTATTTT
CDR3: CASSSYSGDTQYF

size: NA
J: TRBJ2-1
V: TRBV7-2
D: NA
DNA: TGTGCCAGCAGCTTAACCCCCTCCGGGAGATTGGGTAATGAGCAGTTCTTC
CDR3: CASSLTPSGRLGNEQFF

size: NA
J: TRBJ1-4
V: TRBV7-9
D: NA
DNA: TGTGCCAGCAGCTTAGGGGCCATGACAGTGGACAACAGGAATGAAAAACTGTTTTTT
CDR3: CASSLGAMTVDNRNEKLFF

size: NA
J: TRBJ2-7
V: TRBV9
D: TRBD2
DNA: TGTGCCAGCAGCGAAGGGCCTAGCGGGGGCTCCTACGAGCAGTACTTC
CDR3: CASSEGPSGGSYEQYF

size: NA
J: TRBJ2-7
V: TRBV7-2
D: NA
DNA: TGTGCCAGCAGCTTAAGCACACAGGGCCTCGAGCAGTACTTC
CDR3: CASSLSTQGLEQYF

size: NA
J: TRBJ1-5
V: TRBV7-6
D: NA
DNA: TGTGCCAGCAGCTTACAGGGTAAACAGCCCCAGCATTTT
CDR3: CASSLQGKQPQHF

size: NA
J: TRBJ2-3
V: TRBV18
D: TRBD2
DNA: TGTGCCAGCTCACTCAATCCCGGGGGGAGAGATACGCAGTATTTT
CDR3: CASSLNPGGRDTQYF

size: few
J: TRBJ2-7
V: TRBV5-6
D: TRBD1
DNA: TGTGCCAGCAGCATCTTCGACAGGGGATTCTCCTACGAGCAGTACTTC
CDR3: CASSIFDRGFSYEQYF

size: NA
J: TRBJ1-5
V: TRBV7-2
D: NA
DNA: TGTGCCAGCAGCCCCCAGGGTCCTCAGCCCCAGCATTTT
CDR3: CASSPQGPQPQHF

size: once
J: TRBJ1-5
V: TRBV5-1
D: NA
DNA: TGCGCCAGCAGCTCGGGGGAGGGGAGGCCCCAGCATTTT
CDR3: CASSSGEGRPQHF

size: NA
J: TRBJ2-7
V: TRBV10-3
D: TRBD1
DNA: TGTGCCATCAGTGAGTCTGGACAGGGCCCCTACGAGCAGTACTTC
CDR3: CAISESGQGPYEQYF

size: NA
J: TRBJ2-1
V: TRBV14
D: NA
DNA: TGTGCCAGCAGCCAAGAAGGTCCCGGGATAGGGCACTACAATGAGCAGTTCTTC
CDR3: CASSQEGPGIGHYNEQFF

size: NA
J: TRBJ2-3
V: TRBV6-5
D: TRBD2
DNA: TGTGCCAGCAAGACGGGGGGAGGAGCAGATACGCAGTATTTT
CDR3: CASKTGGGADTQYF

size: NA
J: TRBJ2-1
V: TRBV5-1
D: NA
DNA: TGCGCCAGCAGCTTGGACGCCAACGAGAATGAGCAGTTCTTC
CDR3: CASSLDANENEQFF

size: NA
J: TRBJ2-1
V: TRBV10-3
D: NA
DNA: TGTGCCATCAGTGAGTCGGGGCTCCTCGTCTCCTACAATGAGCAGTTCTTC
CDR3: CAISESGLLVSYNEQFF

size: NA
J: TRBJ2-2
V: TRBV21-1
D: NA
DNA: TGTGCCAGCAGCAAAACGGGGCGGGGGATAGGCGGGGAGCTGTTTTTT
CDR3: CASSKTGRGIGGELFF

size: NA
J: TRBJ2-7
V: TRBV5-1
D: TRBD1
DNA: TGCGCCAGCAACCACAGGGGGACACCCCTGGAGCAGTACTTC
CDR3: CASNHRGTPLEQYF

size: few
J: TRBJ1-1
V: TRBV6-5
D: NA
DNA: TGTGCCAGCAGTTACCGCAACAGGCGAAACACTGAAGCTTTCTTT
CDR3: CASSYRNRRNTEAFF

size: NA
J: TRBJ2-1
V: TRBV19
D: TRBD1
DNA: TGTGCCACCACGGGACAGCCTCGTGGTGAGCAGTTCTTC
CDR3: CATTGQPRGEQFF

size: NA
J: TRBJ2-1
V: TRBV4-1
D: TRBD1
DNA: TGCGCCAGCAGTCCAAGAGGTTCCTACCAGGACAGGGCGGGAATACGGATTGGCGAGCAGTTCTTC
CDR3: CASSPRGSYQDRAGIRIGEQFF

size: NA
J: TRBJ1-6
V: TRBV14
D: NA
DNA: TGTGCCAGCAGCCAAGATCCCCGAGGACTTAATTCACCCCTCCACTTT
CDR3: CASSQDPRGLNSPLHF

size: NA
J: TRBJ2-1
V: TRBV19
D: TRBD2
DNA: TGTGCCAGTAGTATCCAGCCCCCGGGACTAGTATACAATGAGCAGTTCTTC
CDR3: CASSIQPPGLVYNEQFF

size: NA
J: TRBJ2-6
V: TRBV19
D: NA
DNA: TGTGCCAGTAGTATAGCGACGGATGGGAGCTCTGGGGCCAACGTCCTGACTTTC
CDR3: CASSIATDGSSGANVLTF

size: NA
J: TRBJ1-5
V: TRBV28
D: NA
DNA: TGTGCCAGCAGTTTTCATAGTCAGCCCCAGCATTTT
CDR3: CASSFHSQPQHF

size: once
J: TRBJ2-5
V: TRBV6-4
D: TRBD1
DNA: TGTGCCAGCAGTGAGTTGGGACAGGGTGAGACCCAGTACTTC
CDR3: CASSELGQGETQYF

size: NA
J: TRBJ2-3
V: TRBV5-4
D: NA
DNA: TGTGCCAGCAGCTTGGAGAGTTCCGGTACGCAGTATTTT
CDR3: CASSLESSGTQYF